A single T cell receptor (beta chain) is shown here with its context. The sample is drawn from a study of blood T cells in healthy people across ages. Healthy Caucasian individuals from Russia aged about 6 to 95 served as donors. A sample-barcoded 5' primer and a J-beta primer mix were used in a second PCR of about 7 to 11 cycles. MiXCR, run by TCRdb on the 5' RACE reads, gives a single entry per CDR3 protein. The sample consists of hundreds of thousands of distinct CDR3 sequences, around 43% of them appearing once. V gave up 6 bases and J gave up 1 base; unmatched junction bases: 1. This CDR3 contains 13 residues. Looked up from germline, CDR1 is DFQATT and CDR2 is SNEGSKA (reference sequence).

The receptor's source is a man older than 75 in good health. The specimen sequenced was blood. This chain links TRBV20-1 with TRBJ2-2, with 8 bases fitting TRBD1. The CDR3 DNA is TGCAGTGCCGGGACAGGGAACACCGGGGAGCTGTTTTTT. It codes for CSAGTGNTGELFF.